This T cell receptor (beta chain) was profiled in a study of siplizumab effects on memory and regulatory T cells. The study's findings and limits: Alloreactive sequences whose origin lay in unstimulated CD4+ memory cells were significantly reduced by siplizumab. Alloreactive clones mapping to unstimulated subsets formed only a minor fraction.

Notes on this clone: The antigen remains undetermined.

Here immunoSEQ multiplex PCR was the method, and the copy in TCRdb shows in-frame clones only, minus some. The repertoire includes tens of thousands of clones, about 90% of them detected once, and approximately 0.3% sits in the top ten. Unstimulated TEMRA, naive, memory and effector memory subsets were sequenced in three donor pairs. The CDR3 contains 15 residues. Per germline, CDR1 SGDLS and CDR2 YYNGEE. V lost 3 bases and J lost 5; bases outside the gene matches: 6. The source is a human donor in good health. The sequenced sample consisted of naive CD8+ T cells sorted from blood. The V gene is TRBV9, the J gene TRBJ2-1; 9 bases match TRBD1. The CDR3 region is CASSAYGTGNNEQFF. The DNA for the CDR3 is TGTGCCAGCAGCGCCTACGGGACAGGGAACAATGAGCAGTTCTTC.